The clone carrying this T cell receptor beta chain was seen just once. Only in-frame clones appear in the TCRdb table, and some are missing; sequencing was by immunoSEQ multiplex PCR. The sample has tens of thousands of clones, 94% seen once. The sample belongs to a study of technical replicates of blood from a handful of donors. Trimming left V 3 bases short and J 4 bases short, with 14 bases between. The CDR3 has 15 amino acids. Germline CDR1 is SGHAT and CDR2 is FQNNGV. This receptor was identified in a human donor in good health. The sequenced sample was T cells isolated from PBMCs. V and J are TRBV11-2 and TRBJ2-3, with TRBD1 as a possible D gene (6 bases). DNA of the CDR3: TGTGCCAGCAGCTTTTCGACAGGATATGCAGATACGCAGTATTTT. This codes for CASSFSTGYADTQYF.